This is a list of T cell receptor beta chains from one sample in a study of prognosis after radiotherapy for stage I lung cancer. Using its own MiXCR run on the multiplex PCR reads, TCRdb lists one record per CDR3 protein. This sample has nearly 20,000 distinct CDR3 sequences, with 26% found just once. Sequencing used PBMCs, obtained before or after stereotactic body radiation therapy (not recorded which). Receptors originate from a donor over 45 with non-small cell lung cancer. Both conserved end residues are part of each CDR3. D genes are given only for firm matches. Size is omitted from some rows. Given values are once, few, many or a class for expanded clones.

15	TRBV5-1	TRBD1	many	TRBJ2-2	CASSPRQGNTGELFF	TGCGCCAGCAGCCCCAGACAGGGGAACACCGGGGAGCTGTTTTTT
17	TRBV28	TRBD2	many	TRBJ2-7	CASSFTATSEVSYEQYF	TGTGCCAGCAGTTTTACGGCCACTAGCGAGGTCTCCTACGAGCAGTACTTC
15	TRBV5-4	NA	NA	TRBJ1-1	CASSLLVGQGSEAFF	TGTGCCAGCAGCTTGCTTGTGGGCCAGGGGTCTGAAGCTTTCTTT
14	TRBV20-1	TRBD2	many	TRBJ2-7	CSARPLAGVYEQYF	TGCAGTGCGCGTCCGCTAGCGGGAGTTTACGAGCAGTACTTC
14	TRBV30	NA	many	TRBJ2-7	CAWSVGGSSYEQYF	TGTGCCTGGAGTGTAGGCGGAAGTTCCTACGAGCAGTACTTC
15	TRBV5-1	TRBD2	many	TRBJ2-7	CASSFGLASSYEQYF	TGCGCCAGCAGCTTCGGACTAGCGTCCTCCTACGAGCAGTACTTC
14	TRBV2	TRBD1	many	TRBJ1-2	CASSSDRGRVGYTF	TGTGCCAGCAGTTCCGACAGGGGGCGGGTTGGCTACACCTTC
14	TRBV11-3	NA	many	TRBJ2-1	CASSLGMQDNEQFF	TGTGCCAGCAGCTTAGGTATGCAGGACAATGAGCAGTTCTTC
13	TRBV30	NA	many	TRBJ2-5	CAWSGGFVQTQYF	TGTGCCTGGAGTGGGGGTTTTGTGCAGACCCAGTACTTC
15	TRBV6-1	TRBD1	many	TRBJ2-5	CASSVGQGEAETQYF	TGTGCCAGCAGTGTCGGACAGGGGGAGGCGGAGACCCAGTACTTC
14	TRBV14	TRBD2	few	TRBJ2-5	CASSQLAGGGTQYF	TGTGCCAGCAGCCAACTAGCGGGAGGAGGGACCCAGTACTTC
14	TRBV7-8	NA	many	TRBJ1-2	CASSLSRDTYGYTF	TGTGCCAGCAGCCTAAGTCGGGACACCTATGGCTACACCTTC
12	TRBV10-2	NA	medium-sized	TRBJ1-1	CASMWGSTEAFF	TGCGCCAGCATGTGGGGGTCCACTGAAGCTTTCTTT
14	TRBV29-1	TRBD2	NA	TRBJ2-5	CSVSGTSGRETQYF	TGCAGCGTTTCAGGGACTAGCGGGAGAGAGACCCAGTACTTC
19	TRBV24-1	TRBD2	many	TRBJ2-1	CATSDFRGLAGSSYNEQFF	TGTGCCACCAGTGATTTCCGGGGACTAGCGGGGAGCTCCTACAATGAGCAGTTCTTC
17	TRBV28	NA	NA	TRBJ2-1	CASRELGSTGVYNEQFF	TGTGCCAGCAGAGAATTGGGCTCGACGGGAGTTTACAATGAGCAGTTCTTC
14	TRBV27	TRBD1	many	TRBJ1-2	CASSLWTGGAGYTF	TGTGCCAGCAGTTTATGGACAGGGGGCGCGGGCTACACCTTC
13	TRBV28	NA	many	TRBJ2-2	CASVKAGAGELFF	TGTGCCAGCGTCAAGGCAGGGGCCGGGGAGCTGTTTTTT
14	TRBV11-3	NA	NA	TRBJ2-5	CAGSSIGIQGTQYF	TGTGCCGGCAGCTCGATCGGGATCCAAGGGACCCAGTACTTC
18	TRBV7-9	NA	NA	TRBJ2-4	CASSLRLPFERAKNIQYF	TGTGCCAGCAGCTTAAGACTACCTTTTGAGAGGGCCAAAAACATTCAGTACTTC
14	TRBV20-1	NA	many	TRBJ2-3	CSARDLHEVDTQYF	TGCAGTGCTAGAGATCTTCATGAAGTAGATACGCAGTATTTT
15	TRBV4-3	TRBD2	medium-sized	TRBJ2-1	CASSQVAGGGAEQFF	TGCGCCAGCAGCCAGGTAGCGGGAGGGGGTGCTGAGCAGTTCTTC
15	TRBV19	TRBD2	many	TRBJ2-1	CASSISSGSLDEQFF	TGTGCCAGTAGTATATCTAGCGGGAGTTTGGATGAGCAGTTCTTC
15	TRBV20-1	TRBD2	many	TRBJ2-1	CSASLDGRAGNEQFF	TGCAGTGCTAGCTTGGACGGGAGGGCCGGCAATGAGCAGTTCTTC
13	TRBV27	NA	many	TRBJ2-3	CASSLGGPDTQYF	TGTGCCAGCAGTTTAGGGGGCCCAGATACGCAGTATTTT
13	TRBV12-3/TRBV12-4	NA	once	TRBJ1-1	CASNWGAYTEAFF	TGTGCCAGCAACTGGGGTGCGTACACTGAAGCTTTCTTT
15	TRBV2	TRBD1	many	TRBJ1-5	CASSLQGPSNQPQHF	TGTGCCAGCAGTCTACAGGGGCCTAGCAATCAGCCCCAGCATTTT
14	TRBV11-3	TRBD2	many	TRBJ2-3	CASSLVGGSDTQYF	TGTGCCAGCAGCTTAGTCGGGGGGTCAGATACGCAGTATTTT
15	TRBV19	TRBD2	NA	TRBJ2-1	CASSPRLAGYNEQSF	TGTGCCAGTAGCCCTCGACTAGCGGGGTACAATGAGCAGTCCTTC
14	TRBV18	NA	many	TRBJ1-4	CASSPRRLEEKLFF	TGTGCCAGCTCACCACGCAGATTGGAGGAAAAACTGTTTTTT
16	TRBV4-3	TRBD2	many	TRBJ2-1	CASSQDSPGGYNEQFF	TGCGCCAGCAGCCAAGACAGTCCGGGAGGGTACAATGAGCAGTTCTTC
17	TRBV7-9	TRBD2	many	TRBJ2-1	CASSLALAGGPENEQFF	TGTGCCAGCAGCTTAGCGCTGGCGGGAGGGCCGGAGAATGAGCAGTTCTTC
13	TRBV7-2	NA	many	TRBJ2-5	CASSPPEWETQYF	TGTGCCAGCAGCCCCCCTGAATGGGAGACCCAGTACTTC
19	TRBV5-1	TRBD2	medium-sized	TRBJ2-1	CASSFPSGSGSLSYNEQFF	TGCGCCAGCAGCTTCCCGTCGGGTAGCGGGAGCCTTTCCTACAATGAGCAGTTCTTC
13	TRBV27	NA	many	TRBJ1-1	CASSLRAQGYAFF	TGTGCCAGCAGTTTAAGAGCCCAGGGTTACGCTTTCTTT
13	TRBV25-1	NA	many	TRBJ1-1	CASSASGNTEAFF	TGTGCCAGCAGTGCCTCAGGGAACACTGAAGCTTTCTTT
12	TRBV30	NA	medium-sized	TRBJ1-1	CAWNREGTEAFF	TGTGCCTGGAACAGGGAGGGCACTGAAGCTTTCTTT
12	TRBV6-1	NA	NA	TRBJ2-1	CASRNGGEDEQF	TGTGCCAGTCGGAATGGGGGCGAGGATGAGCAGTTC
13	TRBV11-2	NA	many	TRBJ2-7	CASSLARGYEQYF	TGTGCCAGCAGCTTAGCGCGGGGTTACGAGCAGTACTTC
14	TRBV5-6	NA	many	TRBJ2-7	CASSLVATSYEQYF	TGTGCCAGCAGCTTGGTTGCCACCTCCTACGAGCAGTACTTC
16	TRBV20-1	TRBD2	many	TRBJ2-7	CSARESLAGGLGEQYF	TGCAGTGCTAGAGAGTCACTAGCGGGAGGGCTGGGCGAGCAGTACTTC
17	TRBV25-1	TRBD2	NA	TRBJ2-1	CPSSDPGGRNTYNEHFF	TGTCCCAGCAGTGACCCTGGCGGGAGAAACACCTACAATGAGCATTTCTTC
16	TRBV6-5	NA	many	TRBJ2-7	CASSYSYKRSSYEQYF	TGTGCCAGCAGTTACTCGTACAAGCGGAGCTCCTACGAGCAGTACTTC
12	TRBV20-1	NA	many	TRBJ2-5	CSASVAAETQYF	TGCAGTGCCTCGGTAGCGGCAGAGACCCAGTACTTC
16	TRBV5-1	NA	NA	TRBJ1-3	CASSDRSGAPGNTMYF	TGCGCCAGCAGCGATAGGTCAGGGGCTCCTGGAAACACCATGTATTTT
14	TRBV19	NA	many	TRBJ2-5	CASSMTQVQETQYF	TGTGCCAGTAGTATGACCCAGGTCCAAGAGACCCAGTACTTC
15	TRBV6-1	NA	many	TRBJ1-3	CASDAGDFSGNTIYF	TGTGCCAGCGATGCAGGGGATTTCTCTGGAAACACCATATATTTT
13	TRBV6-2/TRBV6-3	NA	NA	TRBJ2-7	CASPLMTNREQYF	TGTGCCAGTCCTCTAATGACTAATCGCGAGCAGTACTTC
13	TRBV19	NA	many	TRBJ2-3	CASSNGGTDTQYF	TGTGCCAGTAGTAACGGGGGCACAGATACGCAGTATTTT
14	TRBV3-1	NA	NA	TRBJ2-7	CASSRQVEFYEQYF	TGTGCCAGCAGCCGACAGGTGGAGTTCTACGAGCAGTACTTC
18	TRBV2	NA	NA	TRBJ2-2	CASSEVDRGWGNTGELFF	TGTGCCAGCAGTGAAGTGGACCGAGGATGGGGCAACACCGGGGAGCTGTTTTTT
19	TRBV5-1	TRBD2	medium-sized	TRBJ2-1	CASSRGTSGLTYSYNEQFF	TGCGCCAGCAGCAGAGGGACTAGCGGGCTCACGTACTCCTACAATGAGCAGTTCTTC
13	TRBV19	NA	many	TRBJ1-1	CASSKEGYTEAFF	TGTGCCAGTAGTAAGGAGGGATATACTGAAGCTTTCTTT
16	TRBV4-3	NA	many	TRBJ2-2	CASSQRRDRSTGELFF	TGCGCCAGCAGCCAAAGGCGGGATAGGAGCACCGGGGAGCTGTTTTTT
15	TRBV20-1	NA	many	TRBJ1-5	CSASGEGIVNQPQHF	TGCAGTGCTTCTGGGGAGGGGATTGTCAATCAGCCCCAGCATTTT
15	TRBV29-1	NA	many	TRBJ2-3	CSVDGQWGARDTQYF	TGCAGCGTTGATGGGCAATGGGGGGCTAGAGATACGCAGTATTTT